This T cell receptor beta chain was captured in a study of regulatory T cells in long-lasting Graves disease. General study points: Whereas 950 to 1,000 public clonotypes were shared by new patients, persistent patients shared more, at over 2,500. Repertoires from persistent disease leaned toward TRBV28, TRBJ1-2 and TRBJ2-5.

Construction of TCR beta libraries relied on iRepertoire HTBI primers and on Arm-PCR targeting CDR3 regions. One entry per CDR3 protein results from TCRdb running MiXCR on the multiplex PCR reads. The table records 400,000 to 500,000 distinct CDR3 sequences, 21% of them present only once. In its sample, this clonotype was seen many times. The antigen is undetermined. Trimming shortened V by 4 bases and J by 2 bases, and 15 bases separated the two germline ends. The germline V gene has CDR1 DFQATT and CDR2 SNEGSKA (reference sequence). CDR3 length: 14 amino acids. Sample time point: persistent/refractory GD, antithyroid drugs over 5 years with positive TRAb. Scientists built the TCR library using RNA that was extracted from PBMCs. Graves' disease diagnosis followed American Thyroid Association guidelines.

The receptor comes from a female donor with Graves disease. The chain uses TRBV20-1 and TRBJ2-7; tentative D call: TRBD2 (5 bases). The material sequenced was peripheral blood mononuclear cells (PBMCs), taken when the disease was refractory, from a patient treated with antithyroid drugs. CDR3 nucleotide sequence: TGCAGTGCTACAACCGGGAAGGAGCCCTACGAGCAGTACTTC. Protein product: CSATTGKEPYEQYF.